The 10 T cell receptor beta chains in this list originate from one sample, sequenced in a study of blood T cell repertoires in COVID-19 (dated by TCRdb to 2018 to 2020). Receptors were amplified or captured by the immunoSEQ multiplex PCR assay. TCRdb's version of the immuneACCESS table is confined to in-frame rearrangements and falls short of the full clone set. An unresolved V gene accounts for under half of the shortfall where checked; the remainder is of unknown origin. The sample table holds fewer than 200,000 clones, of which about 88% were seen once. The leading ten clones occupy roughly 2.4% of the sample. Sequencing was carried out using peripheral blood. These receptors all stem from a woman of 80 years or more with COVID-19, enrolled during active disease.

Written as DNA, the CDR3 is TGTGCCAGCAGCTTAGTTAGTGGGAGCTCCTACGAGCAGTACTTC. It specifies CASSLVSGSSYEQYF. V and J are TRBV7-2 and TRBJ2-7; TRBD2 is a possible D gene (5 bases). Germline CDR1 is SGHTA and CDR2 is FQGNSA. Trimming removed 1 base from V and 0 bases from J, with 10 bases in between. CDR3 length equals 15 residues.

This clone has more than one count but fewer than ten. The V and J genes are TRBV20-1 and TRBJ2-2; D not resolved. There are 15 residues in the CDR3. Trimming cost V 3 bases and J 2 bases, with 13 bases left between them. Looked up from germline, CDR1 is DFQATT and CDR2 is SNEGSKA (reference sequence). CDR3 coding DNA: TGCAGTGCTAGTGGCAGAAATAATAACACCGGGGAGCTGTTTTTT. Its translation is CSASGRNNNTGELFF.

Worth noting for this clone: This sample includes further DNA sequences coding for the same CDR3. The CDR3 DNA is TGCGCCAGCAGCTTGGGGGCGGGGCGTCAAGAGACCCAGTACTTC. Translating it yields CASSLGAGRQETQYF. The rearrangement uses TRBV5-1 and TRBJ2-5, with a tentative D call TRBD2 (6 bases). Germline V gene lookup returns CDR1 SGHRS and CDR2 YFSETQ. V lost 0 bases, J lost 2 bases, and 11 bases lay in between. The CDR3 runs to 15 residues. The whole variable domain, filled in from reference TRBV5-1 and TRBJ2-5, reads KAGVTQTPRYLIKTRGQQVTLSCSPISGHRSVSWYQQTPGQGLQFLFEYFSETQRNKGNFPGRFSGRQFSNSRSEMNVSTLELGDSALYLCASSLGAGRQETQYFGPGTRLLVL.

The rearrangement joins TRBV4-3 to TRBJ2-3; 7 nucleotides agree with TRBD1. Trimming removed 4 bases from V and 3 bases from J; junction bases left unmatched: 10. The CDR3 consists of 16 residues. Germline assignment: CDR1 LGHNA and CDR2 YSLEER. CDR3 nucleotide sequence: TGCGCCAGCAGCCTAGACAGGGCGTACGAAACAGATACGCAGTATTTT. It is translated as CASSLDRAYETDTQYF.

This sequence joins TRBV3-1 (or the pseudogene TRBV3-2) and TRBJ2-2; 7 bases map to TRBD1. This CDR3 spans 14 amino acids. The germline V gene has CDR1 LGHDT and CDR2 YNNKEL (reference sequence). Germline trimming cut 4 bases from V and 5 bases from J; bases unmatched to any gene: 4. Here the CDR3 reads CASSPNRGTGELFF. The CDR3 nucleotides are TGTGCCAGCAGCCCTAACAGGGGTACCGGGGAGCTGTTTTTT.

The genes are TRBV6-1 and TRBJ1-2; D gene ambiguous. The CDR3 has 14 residues. Trimming removed 0 bases from V and 8 bases from J, with 13 bases in between. Germline V lookup: CDR1 MNHNS, CDR2 SASEGT. CDR3 bases: TGTGCCAGCAGTGAAGCGCGAGAGCGTTGGGGCTACACCTTC. It codes for CASSEARERWGYTF.

The chain employs TRBV5-6 and TRBJ2-2; 13 bases agree with TRBD2. J lost 5 bases, V lost 4 bases, and 5 bases had no gene match. The CDR3 is 16 amino acids. Germline values: CDR1 SGHDT, CDR2 YYEEEE. The CDR3 DNA is TGTGCCAGCAGCGCCGCGGGACTAGCGGGAACCGGGGAGCTGTTTTTT. Translated: CASSAAGLAGTGELFF.

Written as DNA, the CDR3 is TGTGCCAGTACCAAGGGACTAGCGGGAGGGCGAGAGCAGTTCTTC. Its translation: CASTKGLAGGREQFF. This chain joins TRBV19 and TRBJ2-1; 16 positions match TRBD2. The CDR3 contains 15 residues. V lost 7 bases and J lost 10; bases outside the gene matches: 7. Germline V gene lookup returns CDR1 LNHDA and CDR2 SQIVND (reference sequence).

Comments on this clone: Other nucleotide sequences from this sample produce the same CDR3. This chain joins TRBV7-3 and TRBJ2-7, with 9 bases aligning to TRBD1. Germline loops: CDR1 SGHTA, CDR2 FQGTGA. V was pared by 4 bases and J by 5 bases, with 3 bases of the junction left unmatched. The CDR3 spans 13 residues. DNA of the CDR3: TGTGCCAGCAGCTCGACAGGGGGAGACGAGCAGTACTTC. Translating gives CASSSTGGDEQYF.

This clone was seen a few times. The chain carries TRBV28 and TRBJ1-6, with D possibly being TRBD1 (5 bases). Looked up from germline, CDR1 is MDHEN and CDR2 is SYDVKM. There are 13 residues in the CDR3. Trimming removed 3 bases at V and 10 bases at J, with 10 bases between. The CDR3 loop reads CASSFGGGSPLHF. DNA for the CDR3: TGTGCCAGCAGTTTCGGGGGAGGCTCACCCCTCCACTTT.